This T cell receptor (beta chain) was profiled in a study of T cell changes during pregnancy in multiple sclerosis. This clone rates as medium-sized. Germline CDR1 and CDR2: SGHRS and YFSETQ. The CDR3 has 17 residues. V shed 1 base and J 5 bases; nucleotides not matched to a gene: 12. Measured with immunoSEQ multiplex PCR; TCRdb has only the in-frame clones, and not every one. The data show about 40,000 clones, with roughly 90% seen just once and 7.8% held by the top ten. This clonotype was sampled from a female donor with multiple sclerosis, enrolled in a pregnancy study. V is TRBV5-1 and J is TRBJ2-3, with 8 bases lining up with TRBD2. The starting material was CD8+ T cells from peripheral blood mononuclear cells, obtained before pregnancy. CDR3: CASSLFVGREGEDTQYF. CDR3 DNA: TGCGCCAGCAGCTTGTTCGTTGGTCGGGAGGGTGAAGATACGCAGTATTTT.